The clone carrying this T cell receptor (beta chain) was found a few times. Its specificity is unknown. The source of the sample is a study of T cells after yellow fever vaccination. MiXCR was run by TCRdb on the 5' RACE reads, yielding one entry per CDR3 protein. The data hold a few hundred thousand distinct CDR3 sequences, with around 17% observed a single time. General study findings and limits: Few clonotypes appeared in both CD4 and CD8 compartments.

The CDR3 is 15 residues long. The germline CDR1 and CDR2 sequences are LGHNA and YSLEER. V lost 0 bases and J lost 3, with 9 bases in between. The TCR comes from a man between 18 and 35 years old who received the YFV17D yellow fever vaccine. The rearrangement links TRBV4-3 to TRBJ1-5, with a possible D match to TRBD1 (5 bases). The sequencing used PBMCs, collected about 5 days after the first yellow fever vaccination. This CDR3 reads CASSQETGHNQPQHF. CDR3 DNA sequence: TGCGCCAGCAGCCAAGAAACAGGACACAATCAGCCCCAGCATTTT.